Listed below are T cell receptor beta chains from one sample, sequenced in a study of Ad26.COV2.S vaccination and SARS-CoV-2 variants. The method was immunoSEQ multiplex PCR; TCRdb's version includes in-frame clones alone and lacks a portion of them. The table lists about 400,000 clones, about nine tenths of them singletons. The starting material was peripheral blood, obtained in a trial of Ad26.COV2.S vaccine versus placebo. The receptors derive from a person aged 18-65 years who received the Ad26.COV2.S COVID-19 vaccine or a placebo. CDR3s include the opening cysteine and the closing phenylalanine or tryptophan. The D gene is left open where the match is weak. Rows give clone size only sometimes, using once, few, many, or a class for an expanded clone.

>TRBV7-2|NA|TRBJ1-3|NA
TGTGCCAGCAGCTTAGCCCCCGGACGGGGCTCTGGAAACACCATATATTTT
CASSLAPGRGSGNTIYF
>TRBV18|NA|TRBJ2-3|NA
TGTGCCAGCTCAACGGCCCGCACAGATACGCAGTATTTT
CASSTARTDTQYF
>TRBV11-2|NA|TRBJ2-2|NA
TGTGCCAGCAGCCCCGACAGTTCGAACACCGGGGAGCTGTTTTTT
CASSPDSSNTGELFF
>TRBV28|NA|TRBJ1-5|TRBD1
TGTGCCAGCAGAACCGACAGGGGAAGGAATCAGCCCCAGCATTTT
CASRTDRGRNQPQHF
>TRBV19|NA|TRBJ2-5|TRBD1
TGTGCCAGTAGTTCCTGGGACAGGGGGCGAGAGGAGACCCAGTACTTC
CASSSWDRGREETQYF
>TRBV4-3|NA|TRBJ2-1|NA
TGCGCCAGCAGCCAAGAGGTAGCGCCGGAGGAGCAGTTCTTC
CASSQEVAPEEQFF
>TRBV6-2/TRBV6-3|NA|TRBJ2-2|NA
TGTGCCAGCAGTTACAAACCCGCGTGGTCCGGGGAGCTGTTTTTT
CASSYKPAWSGELFF
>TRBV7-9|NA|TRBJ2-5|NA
TGTGCCAGCAGCCGGGGGCCAGAGACCCAGTACTTC
CASSRGPETQYF
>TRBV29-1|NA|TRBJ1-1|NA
TGCAGCGTTGACTCAGGGATCTTTATTGGGGCTTTCTTT
CSVDSGIFIGAFF
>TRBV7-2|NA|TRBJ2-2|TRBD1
TGTGCCAGCAGCGCCGACAGGGGTGGGACCGGGGAGCTGTTTTTT
CASSADRGGTGELFF
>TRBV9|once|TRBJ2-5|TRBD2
TGTGCCAGCAGCGGGACTAGTGGAGAGACCCAGTACTTC
CASSGTSGETQYF
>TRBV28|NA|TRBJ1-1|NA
TGTGCCAGCAGTTTATATAAGGGGAACACTGAAGCTTTCTTT
CASSLYKGNTEAFF
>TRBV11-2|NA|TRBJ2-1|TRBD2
TGTGCCAGCAACGGACTAGCGGGGGGCGGTGAGCAGTTCTTC
CASNGLAGGGEQFF
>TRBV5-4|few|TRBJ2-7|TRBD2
TGTGCCAGCAGCTTGGCGGGGGGCTCCTACGAGCAGTACTTC
CASSLAGGSYEQYF
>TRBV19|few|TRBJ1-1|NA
TGTGCCAGTAGTATGAAAGGACCGAACACTGAAGCTTTCTTT
CASSMKGPNTEAFF
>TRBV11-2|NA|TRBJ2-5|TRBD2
TGTGCCAGCAGCTTATTTGTCGGTAGGACTAGAGAGACCCAGTACTTC
CASSLFVGRTRETQYF
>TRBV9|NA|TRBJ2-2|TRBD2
TGTGCCAGCAAAATTGGGACTAGTAGCACCGGGGAGCTGTTTTTT
CASKIGTSSTGELFF
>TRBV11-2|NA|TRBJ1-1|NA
TGTGCCAGCAGCTTATTAAGTATCGCACGGAATCCCTTGAACACTGAAGCTTTCTTT
CASSLLSIARNPLNTEAFF
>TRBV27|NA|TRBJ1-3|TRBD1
TGTGCCAGCAGTTTAAATCCAGGGGGAACCGGAAACACCATATATTTT
CASSLNPGGTGNTIYF
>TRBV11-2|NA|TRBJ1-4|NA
TGTGCCAGCAGCTTCCTCAATGGAGGAACAAATGAAAAACTGTTTTTT
CASSFLNGGTNEKLFF
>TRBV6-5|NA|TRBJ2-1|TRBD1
TGTGCCAGCAGGCCCGACAGGGGTTCCTACAATGAGCAGTTCTTC
CASRPDRGSYNEQFF
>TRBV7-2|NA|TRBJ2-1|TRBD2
TGTGCCAGCAGCTTGGGGACTAGCGGGTCCCCCATCTTC
CASSLGTSGSPIF
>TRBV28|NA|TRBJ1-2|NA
TGTGCCAGCAGTTTATTGCTCCGAGACAGTACTAACTATGGCTACACCTTC
CASSLLLRDSTNYGYTF
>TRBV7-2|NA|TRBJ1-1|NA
TGTGCCAGCAGCTTAGAGAGGAGGCCCTCCGGGTTAAACACTGAAGCTTTCTTT
CASSLERRPSGLNTEAFF
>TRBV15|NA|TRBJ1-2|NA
TGTGCCACCAGCAGATCGGGTATTCTGGGCTACACCTTC
CATSRSGILGYTF
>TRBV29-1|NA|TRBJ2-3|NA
TGCAGCGTGAGGCTTAACACAGATACGCAGTATTTT
CSVRLNTDTQYF
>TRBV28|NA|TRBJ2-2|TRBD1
TGTGCCAGCGGGACAGGGCCAAACACCGGGGAGCTGTTTTTT
CASGTGPNTGELFF
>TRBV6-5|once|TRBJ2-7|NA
TGTGCCAGCAGTTATGCGCGTGGCAACACCTACGAGCAGTACTTC
CASSYARGNTYEQYF